Listed below are T cell receptor beta chains from one sample, sequenced in a study of glioma-infiltrating T cells. Each CDR3 protein gets one entry after TCRdb re-called the multiplex PCR reads with MiXCR. Of about 140,000 distinct CDR3 sequences listed, around 40% are singletons. The material sequenced was glioma tissue, nonneoplastic brain tissue, or PBMCs (not recorded which). The source of these receptors is a human donor with low-grade glioma or glioblastoma, undergoing nonglioma brain surgery, or in good health (not recorded which). CDR3s include the opening cysteine and the closing phenylalanine or tryptophan. A D gene is named only where the DNA matches it firmly. Clone sizes are given selectively: once, few, many, or a class where the clone is expanded.

>TRBV20-1|-|TRBJ2-1|-
TGCAGTGCTGGGGAGTCTAGCTCCTACGAGCAGTTCTTC
CSAGESSSYEQFF
>TRBV7-9|TRBD1|TRBJ2-7|-
TGTGCCAGCAGCTTCTCGTCCGGGACAGCTCACGAGCAGTACTTC
CASSFSSGTAHEQYF
>TRBV10-2|-|TRBJ2-5|-
TGCGCCAGCAGTGCGAACAGGGTAAAACAAGAGACCCAGTACTTC
CASSANRVKQETQYF
>TRBV6-1|TRBD2|TRBJ2-3|-
TGTGCCAGCAGTACCGGACTAGCGTGGGCGCAGTATTTT
CASSTGLAWAQYF
>TRBV28|-|TRBJ1-2|few
TGTGCCAGCAGTTCTGGGGATGGCTACACCTTC
CASSSGDGYTF
>TRBV6-1|-|TRBJ2-1|-
TGCGCCAGCAGTGATGGAGGGACCCAGCAGTTCTTC
CASSDGGTQQFF
>TRBV15|TRBD1|TRBJ1-2|-
TGTGCCACCAGCAGACGTGAAGGACAGGGATATGGCTACACCTTC
CATSRREGQGYGYTF
>TRBV28|-|TRBJ2-3|-
TGTGCCATCAGTGAGTCCCCCTCTCCATGGGATACGCAGTATTTT
CAISESPSPWDTQYF
>TRBV27|TRBD2|TRBJ2-1|-
TGTGCCAGCAGTTTATTGGGCGGGAGCTCCTACAATGAGCAGTTCTTC
CASSLLGGSSYNEQFF
>TRBV6-5|-|TRBJ1-2|-
TGTGCCAGCAGTCCCGGGACACCGGTAACATATGGCTACACCTTC
CASSPGTPVTYGYTF
>TRBV4-1|-|TRBJ2-3|few
TGCGCCAGCAGCTCCGGGTTGGGTGGGTACACAGATACGCAGTATTTT
CASSSGLGGYTDTQYF
>TRBV7-9|-|TRBJ1-3|-
TGTGCCAGCAGCTTATCATGGGGGCCTGGAAACACCATATATTTT
CASSLSWGPGNTIYF
>TRBV7-9|-|TRBJ2-2|few
TGTGCCAGCAGCTTATCTCAGGGGGGCACCGGGGAGCTGTTTTTT
CASSLSQGGTGELFF
>TRBV7-8|-|TRBJ2-1|many
TGTGCCAGCAGCTTAGGCCCGAGGAATGAGCAGTTCTTC
CASSLGPRNEQFF
>TRBV6-1|-|TRBJ1-6|few
TGTGCCATCAAACAGGGCTACGATTATAATTCACCCCTCCACTTT
CAIKQGYDYNSPLHF
>TRBV7-9|TRBD2|TRBJ2-7|-
TGTGCCAGCAGCACCAGTAGCGGGATCGACGAGCAGTACTTC
CASSTSSGIDEQYF
>TRBV2|-|TRBJ2-5|-
TGTGCCAGCAGCCCGGACCGCGGGACCCAGTACTTC
CASSPDRGTQYF
>TRBV28|-|TRBJ2-7|-
TGTGCCAGCAGTCGGACGAAACACGGATTGAGTCCGGGTAGCACTAGCTCCTACGAGCAGTACTTC
CASSRTKHGLSPGSTSSYEQYF
>TRBV6-1|TRBD1|TRBJ2-5|few
TGTGCCAGCAAACGAGAGAAACAGGGGGCGGAGACCCAGTACTTC
CASKREKQGAETQYF
>TRBV18|TRBD1|TRBJ1-5|once
TGTGCCAGCTCACCCAAGACAGGGCAGCCCCAGCATTTT
CASSPKTGQPQHF
>TRBV6-1|TRBD1|TRBJ1-6|few
TGTGCCAGCAGACAGGACAGGGGGTTTTCACCCCTCCACTTT
CASRQDRGFSPLHF
>TRBV20-1|-|TRBJ2-7|-
TGCAGTGCCAGGGACTCCTATCGGGACTACGAGCAGTACTTC
CSARDSYRDYEQYF
>TRBV7-2|TRBD1|TRBJ2-1|-
TGTGCCAGCAGCTCGAAGGGACAGGGGGACAATGAGCAGTTCTTC
CASSSKGQGDNEQFF
>TRBV7-3|-|TRBJ1-2|once
TGTGCCAGCAGCTCTTCCCAGACAGACAACTATGGCTACACCTTC
CASSSSQTDNYGYTF
>TRBV7-2|TRBD1|TRBJ1-2|-
TGTGCCGGCAGCTCCTCAGGGGGCAAGATCTATGGCTACACCTTC
CAGSSSGGKIYGYTF
>TRBV6-1|-|TRBJ2-7|-
TGTGCCAGCAGTGAAAAGGGAGAGGGGCCCTACGAGCAGTACTTC
CASSEKGEGPYEQYF
>TRBV6-1|TRBD1|TRBJ1-6|few
TGTGCCAGCAGTGCTGGACAGGGAGGTTCACCCCTCCACTTT
CASSAGQGGSPLHF
>TRBV7-9|-|TRBJ1-6|-
TGTGCCAGCAGTTGGGGGCCAGGGAAGGGCAATTCACCCCTCCACTTT
CASSWGPGKGNSPLHF
>TRBV27|-|TRBJ2-5|-
TGTGCCAGCAGTTCTCCCGGTGAGACCCAGTACTTC
CASSSPGETQYF
>TRBV6-1|TRBD2|TRBJ2-7|-
TGTGCCAGCAGTGGAGCGGGAGTCCTCTACGAGCAGTACTTC
CASSGAGVLYEQYF
>TRBV20-1|-|TRBJ2-5|-
TGCAGTGCTAGAGTTGGTGCGACCCAGTACTTC
CSARVGATQYF